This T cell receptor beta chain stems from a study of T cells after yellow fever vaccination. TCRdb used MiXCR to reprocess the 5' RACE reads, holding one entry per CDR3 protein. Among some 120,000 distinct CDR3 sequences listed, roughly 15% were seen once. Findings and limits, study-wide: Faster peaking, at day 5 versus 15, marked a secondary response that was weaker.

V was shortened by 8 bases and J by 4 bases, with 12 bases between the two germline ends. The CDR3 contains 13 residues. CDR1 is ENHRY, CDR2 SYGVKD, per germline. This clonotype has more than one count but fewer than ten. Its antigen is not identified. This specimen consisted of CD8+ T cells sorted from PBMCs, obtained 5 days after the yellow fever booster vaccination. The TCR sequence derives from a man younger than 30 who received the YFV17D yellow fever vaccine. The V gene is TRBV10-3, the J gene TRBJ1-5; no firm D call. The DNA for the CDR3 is TGTGCCATCGGGTCAACAACGAATCAGCCCCAGCATTTT. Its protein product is CAIGSTTNQPQHF.